This entry is about one TCR beta chain. Its specificity is unknown. CDR1 and CDR2 from the germline V gene are SNHLY and FYNNEI. The CDR3 has 14 amino acids. The ends lost 6 bases at V and 1 base at J; junction bases unmatched: 5. This entry comes from a study of T cell responses to AZD1222 COVID-19 vaccine. The method was immunoSEQ multiplex PCR; TCRdb's version includes in-frame clones alone and lacks a portion of them. Counted here are 130,000 to 150,000 clones, about nine tenths occurring once; the ten biggest clones make up about 1.8%. Findings of the study overall: Spike-spanning, vaccine-associated CD4 TCRs were dominant at 160-218 and 743-854. In all cases, repertoires were sampled only after the peak T cell response. Clonal diversity may have been underestimated in mostly white British donors. Baseline serology detected seropositivity in only 5 to 7 AZD1222 recipients.

This sample comprised peripheral blood, obtained 28 days after the second AZD1222 dose. This chain links TRBV2 with TRBJ1-1, with 7 bases lining up with TRBD1. This TCR came from an adult who received the AZD1222 COVID-19 vaccine. DNA for the CDR3: TGTGCCAGCAGGGGTTGGACAGGGAACACTGAAGCTTTCTTT. It encodes CASRGWTGNTEAFF.